This TCR beta chain came from a study of radiotherapy plus CTLA-4 blockade in lung cancer. The CDR3 is 14 residues long. The germline V and J ends were trimmed by 6 bases and 0 bases, with 11 bases remaining between them. Germline lookup yields CDR1 SNHLY and CDR2 FYNNEI. Assay used: immunoSEQ multiplex PCR; TCRdb lists only in-frame clones, some missing. The data contain about 36,000 clones, roughly two thirds of them singletons. The V and J genes are TRBV2 and TRBJ1-1, with a possible D match to TRBD1 (6 bases). The clonotype was recovered from a human donor with non-small cell lung cancer who had stable disease on radiotherapy plus ipilimumab. Sequenced material: peripheral blood, taken from a patient treated with radiotherapy plus ipilimumab. CDR3 in DNA: TGTGCCAGCAGGATTGGACAGATGAACACTGAAGCTTTCTTT. Translation: CASRIGQMNTEAFF. The full variable domain, with the rest looked up from reference TRBV2 and TRBJ1-1, is EPEVTQTPSHQVTQMGQEVILRCVPISNHLYFYWYRQILGQKVEFLVSFYNNEISEKSEIFDDQFSVERPDGSNFTLKIRSTKLEDSAMYFCASRIGQMNTEAFFGQGTRLTVV.